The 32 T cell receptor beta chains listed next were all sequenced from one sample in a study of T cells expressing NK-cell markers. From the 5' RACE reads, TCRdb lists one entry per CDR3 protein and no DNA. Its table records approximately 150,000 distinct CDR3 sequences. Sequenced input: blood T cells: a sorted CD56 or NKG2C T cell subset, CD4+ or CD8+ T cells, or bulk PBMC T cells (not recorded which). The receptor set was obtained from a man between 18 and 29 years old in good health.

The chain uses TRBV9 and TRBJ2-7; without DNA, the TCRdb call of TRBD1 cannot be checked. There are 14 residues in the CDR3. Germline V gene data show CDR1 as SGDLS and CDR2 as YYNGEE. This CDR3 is CASSPSGQSYEQYF. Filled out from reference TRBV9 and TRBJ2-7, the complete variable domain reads DSGVTQTPKHLITATGQRVTLRCSPRSGDLSVYWYQQSLDQGLQFLIQYYNGEERAKGNILERFSAQQFPDLHSELNLSSLELGDSALYFCASSPSGQSYEQYFGPGTRLTVT.

Here the CDR3 reads CASSRVGQGGAETQYF. The V and J genes are TRBV27 and TRBJ2-5; TCRdb's assignment of TRBD1 cannot be checked, as there is no DNA. CDR3 length equals 16 residues. CDR1 and CDR2 from the germline V gene are MNHEY and SMNVEV (reference sequence).

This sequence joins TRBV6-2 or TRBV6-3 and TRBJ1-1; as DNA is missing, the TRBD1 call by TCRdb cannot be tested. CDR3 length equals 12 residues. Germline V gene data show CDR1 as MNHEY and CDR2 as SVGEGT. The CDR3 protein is CASTEQGAEAFF.

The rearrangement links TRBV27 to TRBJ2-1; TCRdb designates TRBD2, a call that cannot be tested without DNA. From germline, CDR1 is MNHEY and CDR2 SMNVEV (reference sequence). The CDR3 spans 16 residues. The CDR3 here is CASSKTSGGSYNEQFF.

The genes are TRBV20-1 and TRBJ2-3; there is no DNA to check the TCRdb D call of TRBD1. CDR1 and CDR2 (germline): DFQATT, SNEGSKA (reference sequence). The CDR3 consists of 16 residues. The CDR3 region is CSARGLPGQGADTQYF.

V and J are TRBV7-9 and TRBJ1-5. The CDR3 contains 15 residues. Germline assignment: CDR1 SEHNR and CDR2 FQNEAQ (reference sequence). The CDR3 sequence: CASSPNLDGNQPQHF.

The CDR3 protein is CASSDSGSLAGGYNEQFF. V usage is TRBV6-4 and J usage is TRBJ2-1; TCRdb's D call, TRBD2, is unchecked because there is no DNA. Germline V gives CDR1 MRHNA, CDR2 SNTAGT. CDR3 length: 18 residues.

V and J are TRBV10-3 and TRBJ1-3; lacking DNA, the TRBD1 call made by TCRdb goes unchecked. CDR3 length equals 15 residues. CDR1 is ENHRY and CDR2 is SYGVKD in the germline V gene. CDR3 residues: CAISRAANSGNTIYF.

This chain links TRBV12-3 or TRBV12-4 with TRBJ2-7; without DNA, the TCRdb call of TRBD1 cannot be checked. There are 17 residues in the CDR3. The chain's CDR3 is CASSFDVTGGAEIEQYF.

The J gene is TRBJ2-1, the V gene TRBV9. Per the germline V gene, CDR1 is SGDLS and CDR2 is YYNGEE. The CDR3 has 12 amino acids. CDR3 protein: CASSSYYNEQFF.

CDR3 amino acids: CASRGQGNTEAFF. The chain links TRBV4-1 to TRBJ1-1; the TCRdb D gene call, TRBD1, has no DNA to confirm it. The CDR3 totals 13 residues. CDR1 is MGHRA, CDR2 YSYEKL, per germline.

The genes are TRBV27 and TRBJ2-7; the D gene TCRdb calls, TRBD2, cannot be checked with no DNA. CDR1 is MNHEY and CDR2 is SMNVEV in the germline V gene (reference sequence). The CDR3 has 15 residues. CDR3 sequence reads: CASSFSQQVAYEQYF.

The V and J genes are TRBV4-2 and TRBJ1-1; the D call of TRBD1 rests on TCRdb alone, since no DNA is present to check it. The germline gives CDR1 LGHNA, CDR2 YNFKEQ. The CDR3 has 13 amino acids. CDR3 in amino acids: CASSPRGSTEAFF.

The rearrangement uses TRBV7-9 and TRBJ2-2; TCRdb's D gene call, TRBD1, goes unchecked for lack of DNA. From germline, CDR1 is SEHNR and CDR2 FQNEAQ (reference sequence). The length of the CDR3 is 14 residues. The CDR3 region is CASSPSRGGGELFF.

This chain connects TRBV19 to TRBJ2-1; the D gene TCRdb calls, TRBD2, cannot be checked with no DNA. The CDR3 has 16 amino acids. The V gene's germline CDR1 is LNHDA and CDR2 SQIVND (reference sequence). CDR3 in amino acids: CASSLMGLAGANEQFF.

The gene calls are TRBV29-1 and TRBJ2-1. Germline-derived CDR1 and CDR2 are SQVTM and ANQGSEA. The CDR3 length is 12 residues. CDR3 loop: CSVANGHNEQFF.

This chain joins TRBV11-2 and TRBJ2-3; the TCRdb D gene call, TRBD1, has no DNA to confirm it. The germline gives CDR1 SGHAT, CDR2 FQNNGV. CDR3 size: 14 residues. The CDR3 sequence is CASSYGAGTDTQYF.

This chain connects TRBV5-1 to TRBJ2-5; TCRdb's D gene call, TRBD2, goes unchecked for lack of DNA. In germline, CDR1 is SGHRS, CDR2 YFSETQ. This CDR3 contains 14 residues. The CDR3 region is CASSATGGQETQYF.

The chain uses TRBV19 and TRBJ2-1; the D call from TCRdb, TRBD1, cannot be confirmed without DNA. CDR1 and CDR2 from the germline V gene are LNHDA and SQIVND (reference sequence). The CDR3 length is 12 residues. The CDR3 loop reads CASRVGVNEQFF.

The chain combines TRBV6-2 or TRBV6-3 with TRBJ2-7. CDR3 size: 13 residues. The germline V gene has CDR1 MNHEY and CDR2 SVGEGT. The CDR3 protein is CASSPAEVYEQYF.

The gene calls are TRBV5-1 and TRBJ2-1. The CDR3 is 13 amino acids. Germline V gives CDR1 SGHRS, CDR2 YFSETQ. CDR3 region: CASTASSYNEQFF. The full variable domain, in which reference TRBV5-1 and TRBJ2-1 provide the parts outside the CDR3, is KAGVTQTPRYLIKTRGQQVTLSCSPISGHRSVSWYQQTPGQGLQFLFEYFSETQRNKGNFPGRFSGRQFSNSRSEMNVSTLELGDSALYLCASTASSYNEQFFGPGTRLTVL.

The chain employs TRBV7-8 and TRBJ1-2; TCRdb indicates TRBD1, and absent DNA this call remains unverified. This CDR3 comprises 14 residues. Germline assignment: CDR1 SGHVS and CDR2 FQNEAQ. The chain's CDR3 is CASSPGQGWPGYTF.

The CDR3 spells CASSLNRGRNSPLHF. J is TRBJ1-6 and V is TRBV7-6; the D call of TRBD1 rests on TCRdb alone, since no DNA is present to check it. Per germline, CDR1 SGHVS and CDR2 FNYEAQ. The CDR3 loop spans 15 amino acids. Variable domain in full (rest from reference TRBV7-6 and TRBJ1-6): GAGVSQSPRYKVTKRGQDVALRCDPISGHVSLYWYRQALGQGPEFLTYFNYEAQQDKSGLPNDRFSAERPEGSISTLTIQRTEQRDSAMYRCASSLNRGRNSPLHFGNGTRLTVT.

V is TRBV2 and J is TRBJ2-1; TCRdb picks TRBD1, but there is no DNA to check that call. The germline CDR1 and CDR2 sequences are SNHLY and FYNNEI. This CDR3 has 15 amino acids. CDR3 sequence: CASTQRGAKGNEQFF.

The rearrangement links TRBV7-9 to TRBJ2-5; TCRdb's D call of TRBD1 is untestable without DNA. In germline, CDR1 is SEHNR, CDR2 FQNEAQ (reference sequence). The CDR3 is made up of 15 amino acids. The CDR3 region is CASSLAQVSGETQYF. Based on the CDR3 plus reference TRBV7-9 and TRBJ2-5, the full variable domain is DTGVSQNPRHKITKRGQNVTFRCDPISEHNRLYWYRQTLGQGPEFLTYFQNEAQLEKSRLLSDRFSAERPKGSFSTLEIQRTEQGDSAMYLCASSLAQVSGETQYFGPGTRLLVL.

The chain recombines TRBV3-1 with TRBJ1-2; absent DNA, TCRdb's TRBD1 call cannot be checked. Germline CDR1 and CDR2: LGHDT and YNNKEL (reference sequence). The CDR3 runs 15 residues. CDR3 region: CASSQEATGGYGYTF.

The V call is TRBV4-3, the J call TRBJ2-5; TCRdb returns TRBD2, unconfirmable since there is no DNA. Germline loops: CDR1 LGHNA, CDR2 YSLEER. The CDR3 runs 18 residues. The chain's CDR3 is CASSQGLLLAGDQETQYF.

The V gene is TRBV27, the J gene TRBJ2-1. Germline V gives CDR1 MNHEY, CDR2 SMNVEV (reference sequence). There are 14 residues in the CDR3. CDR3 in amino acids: CASSLVSSYNEQFF.

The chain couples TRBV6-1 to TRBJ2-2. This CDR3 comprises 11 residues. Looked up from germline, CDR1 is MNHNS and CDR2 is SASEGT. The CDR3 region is CANRGGGELFF.

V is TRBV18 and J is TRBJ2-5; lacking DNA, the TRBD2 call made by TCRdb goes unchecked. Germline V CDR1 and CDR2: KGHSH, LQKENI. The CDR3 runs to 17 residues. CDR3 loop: CASSQRALTTYQETQYF. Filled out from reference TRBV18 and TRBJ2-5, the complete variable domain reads NAGVMQNPRHLVRRRGQEARLRCSPMKGHSHVYWYRQLPEEGLKFMVYLQKENIIDESGMPKERFSAEFPKEGPSILRIQQVVRGDSAAYFCASSQRALTTYQETQYFGPGTRLLVL.

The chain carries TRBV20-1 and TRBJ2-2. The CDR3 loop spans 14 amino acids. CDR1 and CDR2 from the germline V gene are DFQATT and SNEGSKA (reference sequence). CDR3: CSASNGEQLGELFF.

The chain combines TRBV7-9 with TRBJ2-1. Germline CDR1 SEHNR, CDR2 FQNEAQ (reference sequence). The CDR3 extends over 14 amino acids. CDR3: CASSLPSSYNEQFF.